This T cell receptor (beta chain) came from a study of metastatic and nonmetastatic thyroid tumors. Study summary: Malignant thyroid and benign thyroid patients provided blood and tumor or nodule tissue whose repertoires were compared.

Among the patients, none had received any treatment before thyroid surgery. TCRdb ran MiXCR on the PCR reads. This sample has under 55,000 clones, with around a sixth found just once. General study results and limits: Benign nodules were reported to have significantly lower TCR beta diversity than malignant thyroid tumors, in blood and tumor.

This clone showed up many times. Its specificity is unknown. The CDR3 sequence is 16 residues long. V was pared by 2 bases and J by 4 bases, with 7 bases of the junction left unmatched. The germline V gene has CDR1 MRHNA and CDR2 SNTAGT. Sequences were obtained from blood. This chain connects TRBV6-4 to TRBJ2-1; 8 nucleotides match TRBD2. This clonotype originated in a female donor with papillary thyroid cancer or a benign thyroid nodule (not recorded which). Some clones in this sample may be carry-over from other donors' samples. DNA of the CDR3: TGTGCCAGCAGTGACACGGGGGGGGCAGGATACAATGAGCAGTTCTTC. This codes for CASSDTGGAGYNEQFF.